The 5 T cell receptor beta chains below all came from one sample that was sequenced in a study of T cell responses to AZD1222 COVID-19 vaccine. Some clones are missing from TCRdb's copy, which holds only in-frame ones; the method was immunoSEQ multiplex PCR. The table lists more than 250,000 clones, 85% to 95% of them singletons, with less than 0.65% in the top ten. The sequencing used peripheral blood, collected on day 0 of AZD1222 vaccination. The receptor set was obtained from an adult in good health.

The V gene is TRBV7-9, the J gene TRBJ1-1, with TRBD1 as a possible D gene (5 bases). The CDR3 totals 14 residues. In germline, CDR1 is SEHNR, CDR2 FQNEAQ (reference sequence). V shed 1 base and J shed 3 bases, with 9 bases lying between them. The CDR3 DNA reads as TGTGCCAGCAGCTTAGGTGCGGGGGACACTGAAGCTTTCTTT. It translates to CASSLGAGDTEAFF.

This chain links TRBV6-1 with TRBJ1-6; D is perhaps TRBD1 (6 bases). Per the germline V gene, CDR1 is MNHNS and CDR2 is SASEGT. The CDR3 is made up of 15 amino acids. The V gene lost 2 bases and the J gene lost 7 bases, with 12 bases spanning the gap. The CDR3 DNA sequence: TGTGCCAGCAGTGAACGGGGGGGGCAAAATTCACCCCTCCACTTT. Translated: CASSERGGQNSPLHF.

The V call is TRBV4-2, the J call TRBJ2-1; 7 bases line up with TRBD1. The CDR3 has 13 residues. Germline trimming cut 5 bases from V and 7 bases from J; bases unmatched to any gene: 5. Germline V lookup: CDR1 LGHNA, CDR2 YNFKEQ. The CDR3 region is CASSSGGRNEQFF. CDR3 DNA sequence: TGTGCCAGCAGCTCAGGGGGTCGTAATGAGCAGTTCTTC.

This rearrangement joins TRBV9 to TRBJ1-2; D is unresolved. V lost 1 base to trimming and J lost 7 bases, with 17 bases between them. The CDR3 spans 15 residues. The germline gives CDR1 SGDLS, CDR2 YYNGEE. The CDR3 DNA reads as TGTGCCAGCAGCGTATTTGAGTGGGAGTTGAGTGGCTACACCTTC. It specifies CASSVFEWELSGYTF.

This clone was seen just once. This chain links TRBV7-2 with TRBJ1-2; D gene ambiguous. CDR1 is SGHTA, CDR2 FQGNSA, per germline. The CDR3 contains 13 residues. V was pared by 0 bases and J by 7 bases, with 9 bases between. The CDR3 coding sequence is TGTGCCAGCAGCTTAGCAGGGAATAGTGGCTACACCTTC. Residues: CASSLAGNSGYTF.